A selection of T cell receptor beta chains follows, all from one sample in a study of low-dose radiotherapy and immunotherapy resistance in tumors. TCRdb recomputed calls from the reads with MiXCR, one row per CDR3 protein. The sample yields 100,000 or so distinct CDR3 sequences, roughly 20% seen once. The source was PBMCs, collected after low-dose radiotherapy plus immunotherapy. These receptors came from a male donor with prostate cancer. CDR3s include the opening cysteine and the closing phenylalanine or tryptophan. Each record gives: clone size, D gene, J gene, V gene, CDR3 protein, CDR3 DNA. A D gene is named only where the DNA matches it firmly. Clone size is not always given. Where it is, it says once, few, many or a class for expanded clones.

many	.	TRBJ1-1	TRBV4-1	CASSQGLGGTEAFF	TGCGCCAGCAGCCAAGGACTGGGTGGCACTGAAGCTTTCTTT
many	TRBD2	TRBJ2-3	TRBV20-1	CSARVGGADTQYF	TGCAGTGCTAGAGTCGGGGGGGCAGATACGCAGTATTTT
.	.	TRBJ2-3	TRBV7-9	CASSPIRGAGTDTQYF	TGTGCCAGCAGCCCTATACGGGGAGCTGGCACAGATACGCAGTATTTT
many	TRBD2	TRBJ2-5	TRBV3-1	CASSQGPAGGTQYF	TGTGCCAGCAGCCAAGGGCCCGCGGGGGGAACCCAGTACTTC
.	.	TRBJ2-7	TRBV4-1	CASSQGSYEQYF	TGCGCCAGCAGCCAAGGATCCTACGAGCAGTACTTC
many	.	TRBJ1-2	TRBV4-1	CASSQEGGRGAYGYTF	TGCGCCAGCAGCCAAGAAGGGGGTCGGGGGGCCTATGGCTACACCTTC
.	TRBD2	TRBJ2-5	TRBV6-6	CASSGGGETQYF	TGTGCCAGCTCGGGGGGAGGAGAGACCCAGTACTTC
many	.	TRBJ2-7	TRBV20-1	CSAQTPGYEQYF	TGCAGTGCCCAAACCCCCGGATACGAGCAGTACTTC
many	.	TRBJ1-1	TRBV3-1	CASSPFRSGDTEAFF	TGTGCCAGCAGCCCATTCAGGAGCGGGGACACTGAAGCTTTCTTT
many	.	TRBJ2-2	TRBV5-1	CASSLIDGWDTGELFF	TGTGCCAGCAGCCTCATCGATGGATGGGACACCGGGGAGCTGTTTTTT
many	.	TRBJ2-3	TRBV20-1	CSAARETNPDTQYF	TGCAGTGCTGCCCGCGAGACTAACCCAGATACGCAGTATTTT
many	TRBD1	TRBJ1-1	TRBV12-3/TRBV12-4	CASSLSRDRVGRTEAFF	TGTGCCAGCAGTCTCAGCCGGGACAGGGTTGGTCGCACTGAAGCTTTCTTT
many	.	TRBJ1-1	TRBV6-2/TRBV6-3	CASRAVMNTEAFF	TGTGCCAGCCGTGCAGTAATGAACACTGAAGCTTTCTTT
many	TRBD1	TRBJ1-1	TRBV20-1	CSASRQGVPEAFF	TGCAGTGCTAGTCGACAGGGCGTCCCTGAAGCTTTCTTT
many	.	TRBJ2-5	TRBV7-7	CASSLGRIRSETQYF	TGTGCCAGCAGCTTAGGGAGGATTCGTTCCGAGACCCAGTACTTC
many	.	TRBJ2-1	TRBV5-4	CASSLVATVEFF	TGTGCCAGCAGCTTGGTCGCGACAGTGGAGTTCTTC
many	.	TRBJ1-2	TRBV3-1	CASSQDVGGGYTF	TGTGCCAGCAGCCAAGACGTTGGGGGGGGCTACACCTTC
many	TRBD1	TRBJ2-2	TRBV3-1	CASSQEDRKGELFF	TGTGCCAGCAGCCAAGAGGACAGGAAAGGGGAGCTGTTTTTT
many	TRBD2	TRBJ2-5	TRBV7-2	CASSLLLAGGQETQYF	TGTGCCAGCAGCTTACTCCTAGCGGGGGGGCAAGAGACCCAGTACTTC
.	.	TRBJ1-5	TRBV2	CASSAVSSNQPQHF	TGTGCCAGCAGCGCGGTCTCTAGCAATCAGCCCCAGCATTTT
.	TRBD2	TRBJ2-1	TRBV19	CASSIDNSGGRNEQFF	TGTGCCAGTAGTATAGATAACAGCGGGGGGAGGAATGAGCAGTTCTTC
many	TRBD1	TRBJ1-2	TRBV11-2	CASSQDRGIYGYTF	TGTGCCAGCAGCCAGGACAGGGGGATTTATGGCTACACCTTC
many	TRBD2	TRBJ2-1	TRBV25-1	CASSEWRGATYNEQFF	TGTGCCAGCAGTGAATGGCGGGGGGCCACCTACAATGAGCAGTTCTTC
many	.	TRBJ2-2	TRBV18	CASSPKGTRPAGELFF	TGTGCCAGCTCCCCTAAAGGGACGAGGCCAGCCGGGGAGCTGTTTTTT
many	.	TRBJ1-3	TRBV19	CASSMLQLPGNTIYF	TGTGCCAGTAGTATGTTGCAGCTACCTGGAAACACCATATATTTT
many	.	TRBJ2-7	TRBV7-2	CASSPGMSYEQYF	TGTGCCAGCAGCCCCGGGATGTCCTACGAGCAGTACTTC
many	.	TRBJ1-6	TRBV10-1	CASSMGLGSPLHF	TGCGCCAGCAGTATGGGGCTCGGGTCACCCCTCCACTTT
many	.	TRBJ2-7	TRBV6-5	CASSYGGTVSSYEQYF	TGTGCCAGCAGTTACGGGGGGACAGTAAGCTCCTACGAGCAGTACTTC
many	.	TRBJ2-3	TRBV7-9	CASSLKLAYRTGEADTQYF	TGTGCCAGCAGCCTAAAGCTGGCCTACAGGACGGGCGAGGCAGATACGCAGTATTTT
.	.	TRBJ2-7	TRBV2	CASSEQGRVSYEQYF	TGTGCCAGCAGTGAGCAGGGCAGGGTCTCCTACGAGCAGTACTTC
many	TRBD2	TRBJ2-1	TRBV12-5	CASGSELAGEGSEQFF	TGTGCTAGTGGTTCGGAACTAGCGGGGGAAGGAAGTGAGCAGTTCTTC
many	.	TRBJ2-5	TRBV29-1	CSVVPRGRETQYF	TGCAGCGTTGTACCCCGGGGGAGGGAGACCCAGTACTTC
many	.	TRBJ2-1	TRBV5-6	CASSRGARDEQFF	TGTGCCAGCAGCCGCGGGGCCCGCGATGAGCAGTTCTTC
many	TRBD2	TRBJ2-5	TRBV29-1	CSIRLAGQETQYF	TGCAGCATTCGGTTAGCGGGCCAAGAGACCCAGTACTTC
many	.	TRBJ2-7	TRBV20-1	CSANYSPYEQYF	TGCAGTGCTAATTACAGCCCCTACGAGCAGTACTTC
few	.	TRBJ2-3	TRBV7-4	CASSLGGSGDTQYF	TGTGCCAGCAGCTTAGGGGGCTCCGGAGATACGCAGTATTTT
many	.	TRBJ1-4	TRBV5-1	CASSFTGGNEKLFF	TGCGCCAGCAGCTTTACAGGCGGTAATGAAAAACTGTTTTTT
many	.	TRBJ1-2	TRBV7-2	CASSYDRLNGYTF	TGTGCCAGCAGCTACGACAGACTTAATGGCTACACCTTC
.	TRBD2	TRBJ2-1	TRBV6-2/TRBV6-3	CASMVSGGNHNEQFF	TGTGCCAGCATGGTTAGCGGGGGCAACCACAATGAGCAGTTCTTC
many	.	TRBJ1-6	TRBV6-5	CASSYSGFSSPLHF	TGTGCCAGCAGTTACTCAGGGTTTAGTTCACCCCTCCACTTT
many	.	TRBJ2-7	TRBV30	CAWSGDPRDVSYEQYF	TGTGCCTGGAGTGGAGACCCTCGGGACGTCAGCTACGAGCAGTACTTC
many	.	TRBJ2-7	TRBV29-1	CSVRGQGGSYEQYF	TGCAGCGTCCGAGGACAGGGAGGGTCCTACGAGCAGTACTTC
many	.	TRBJ2-1	TRBV20-1	CSAERRAISNEQFF	TGCAGTGCTGAAAGGAGGGCAATAAGCAATGAGCAGTTCTTC
.	TRBD1	TRBJ2-6	TRBV24-1	CATSDGQGPPSGANVLTF	TGTGCCACCAGTGACGGACAGGGTCCCCCCTCTGGGGCCAACGTCCTGACTTTC
.	TRBD2	TRBJ2-7	TRBV5-1	CASSPDPSGDYEQYF	TGCGCCAGCAGCCCGGACCCTAGCGGAGACTACGAGCAGTACTTC
many	.	TRBJ2-1	TRBV14	CASSQVGGLNEQFF	TGTGCCAGCAGCCAAGTGGGGGGCTTGAATGAGCAGTTCTTC
many	.	TRBJ2-4	TRBV7-2	CASSLAWGKNIQYF	TGTGCCAGCAGCCTAGCATGGGGCAAAAACATTCAGTACTTC
many	TRBD2	TRBJ2-5	TRBV27	CASSIGAGGETQYF	TGTGCCAGCAGTATCGGTGCGGGGGGAGAGACCCAGTACTTC
.	.	TRBJ1-2	TRBV12-3/TRBV12-4	CASSFSPGHGYGYTF	TGTGCCAGCAGTTTCTCGCCGGGACATGGCTATGGCTACACCTTC
many	.	TRBJ2-7	TRBV6-6	CASTHSPQGSYEQYF	TGTGCCAGCACCCATAGCCCCCAGGGATCCTACGAGCAGTACTTC
many	.	TRBJ1-2	TRBV5-1	CASSAGRIYGYTF	TGCGCCAGCAGCGCGGGACGGATCTATGGCTACACCTTC
.	.	TRBJ2-5	TRBV30	CAWRLGETQYF	TGTGCCTGGAGATTAGGAGAGACCCAGTACTTC
many	TRBD2	TRBJ2-2	TRBV5-5	CASSSGLAGANTGELFF	TGTGCCAGCAGCTCCGGACTAGCGGGCGCGAACACCGGGGAGCTGTTTTTT
few	TRBD1	TRBJ1-2	TRBV7-9	CASSDRDRGHYGYTF	TGTGCCAGCAGCGACCGGGACAGGGGACACTATGGCTACACCTTC
many	.	TRBJ2-1	TRBV19	CASREGVYNEQFF	TGTGCCAGTAGGGAGGGGGTCTACAATGAGCAGTTCTTC
many	.	TRBJ1-1	TRBV30	CAWSSGFTEAFF	TGTGCCTGGAGTTCAGGATTCACTGAAGCTTTCTTT
many	.	TRBJ1-6	TRBV9	CASSVGEFHPLHF	TGTGCCAGCAGCGTCGGGGAGTTCCATCCCCTCCACTTT
many	TRBD1	TRBJ1-6	TRBV9	CASSVGPSTGPSSYNSPLHF	TGTGCCAGCAGCGTCGGGCCCTCGACAGGGCCTAGCTCCTATAATTCACCCCTCCACTTT
many	.	TRBJ2-7	TRBV6-2/TRBV6-3	CASSSTGPLYEQYF	TGTGCCAGCAGTTCGACAGGCCCCCTCTACGAGCAGTACTTC
once	TRBD2	TRBJ2-1	TRBV6-1	CASSVGGGSYNEQFF	TGTGCCAGCAGTGTTGGCGGGGGCTCCTACAATGAGCAGTTCTTC